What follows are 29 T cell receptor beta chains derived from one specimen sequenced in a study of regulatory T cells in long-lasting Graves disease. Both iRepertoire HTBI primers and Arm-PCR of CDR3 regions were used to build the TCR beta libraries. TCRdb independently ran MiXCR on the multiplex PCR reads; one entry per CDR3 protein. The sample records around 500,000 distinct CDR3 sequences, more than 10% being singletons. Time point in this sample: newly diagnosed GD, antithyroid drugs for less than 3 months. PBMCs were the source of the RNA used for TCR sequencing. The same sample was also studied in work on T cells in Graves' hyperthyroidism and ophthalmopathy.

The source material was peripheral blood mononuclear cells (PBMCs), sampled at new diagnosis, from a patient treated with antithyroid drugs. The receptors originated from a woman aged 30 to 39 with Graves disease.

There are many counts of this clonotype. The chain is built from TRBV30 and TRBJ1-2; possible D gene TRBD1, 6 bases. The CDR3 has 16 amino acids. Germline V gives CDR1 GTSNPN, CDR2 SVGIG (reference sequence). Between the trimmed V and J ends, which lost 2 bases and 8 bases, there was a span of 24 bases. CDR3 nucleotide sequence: TGTGCCTGGAGTAAGGGACCCAGGGGATTCGTATTAGGCTACACCTTC. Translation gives CAWSKGPRGFVLGYTF.

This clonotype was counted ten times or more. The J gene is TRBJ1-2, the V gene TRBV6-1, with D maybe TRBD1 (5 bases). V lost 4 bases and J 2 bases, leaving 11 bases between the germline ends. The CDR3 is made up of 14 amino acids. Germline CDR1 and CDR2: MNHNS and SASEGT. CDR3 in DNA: TGTGCCAGCAGTGCCTCCGGGACGAACTATGGCTACACCTTC. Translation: CASSASGTNYGYTF.

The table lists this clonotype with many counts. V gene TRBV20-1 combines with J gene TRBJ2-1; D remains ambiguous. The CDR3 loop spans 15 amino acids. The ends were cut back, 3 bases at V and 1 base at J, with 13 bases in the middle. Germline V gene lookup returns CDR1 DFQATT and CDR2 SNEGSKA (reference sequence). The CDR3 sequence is CSASSPRRSYNEQFF. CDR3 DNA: TGCAGTGCTAGCAGCCCTCGGCGGTCCTACAATGAGCAGTTCTTC.

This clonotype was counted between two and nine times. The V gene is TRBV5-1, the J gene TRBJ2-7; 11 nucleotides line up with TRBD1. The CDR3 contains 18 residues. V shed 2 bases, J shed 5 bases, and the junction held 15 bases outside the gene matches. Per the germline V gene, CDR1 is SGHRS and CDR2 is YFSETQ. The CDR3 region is CASSFLQQTGTGGNEQYF. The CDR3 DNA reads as TGCGCCAGCAGCTTCCTACAGCAGACCGGGACAGGGGGAAACGAGCAGTACTTC.

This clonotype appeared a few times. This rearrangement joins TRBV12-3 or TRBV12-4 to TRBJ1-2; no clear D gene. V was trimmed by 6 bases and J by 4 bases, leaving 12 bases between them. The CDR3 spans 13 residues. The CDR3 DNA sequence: TGTGCCAGCAGCTTGGACGGGCCCTATGGCTACACCTTC. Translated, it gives CASSLDGPYGYTF.

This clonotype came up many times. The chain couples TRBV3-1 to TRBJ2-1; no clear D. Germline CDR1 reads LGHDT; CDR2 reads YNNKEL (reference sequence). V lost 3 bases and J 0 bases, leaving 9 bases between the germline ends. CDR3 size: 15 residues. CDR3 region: CASSHGESSYNEQFF. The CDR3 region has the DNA TGTGCCAGCAGCCATGGAGAGAGCTCCTACAATGAGCAGTTCTTC.

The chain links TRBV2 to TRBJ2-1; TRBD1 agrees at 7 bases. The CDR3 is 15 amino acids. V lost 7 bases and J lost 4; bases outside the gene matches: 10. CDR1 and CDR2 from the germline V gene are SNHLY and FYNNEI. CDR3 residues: CASTNQGQKYNEQFF. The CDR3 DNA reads TGTGCCAGCACCAACCAGGGACAGAAATACAATGAGCAGTTCTTC.

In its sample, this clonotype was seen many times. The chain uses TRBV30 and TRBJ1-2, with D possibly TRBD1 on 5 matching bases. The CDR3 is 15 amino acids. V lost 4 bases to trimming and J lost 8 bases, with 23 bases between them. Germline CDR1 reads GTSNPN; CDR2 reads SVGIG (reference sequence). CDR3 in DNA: TGTGCCTGGATGGGTCAGGGAGTTCCTACGGGGGGCTACACCTTC. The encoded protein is CAWMGQGVPTGGYTF.

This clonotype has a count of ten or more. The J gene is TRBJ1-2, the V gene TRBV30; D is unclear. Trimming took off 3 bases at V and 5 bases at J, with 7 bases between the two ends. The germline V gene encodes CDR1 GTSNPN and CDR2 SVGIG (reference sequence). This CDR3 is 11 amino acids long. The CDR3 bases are TGTGCCTGGAGAGCGCAATATGGCTACACCTTC. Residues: CAWRAQYGYTF.

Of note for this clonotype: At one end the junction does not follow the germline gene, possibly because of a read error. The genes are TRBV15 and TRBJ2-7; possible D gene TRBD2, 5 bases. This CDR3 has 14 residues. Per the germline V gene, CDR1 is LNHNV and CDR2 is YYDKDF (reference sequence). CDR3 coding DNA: TGTGTCACCAGCAGAGTCCTCGTCTCGGGGGAGCAGTACTTC. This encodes CVTSRVLVSGEQYF.

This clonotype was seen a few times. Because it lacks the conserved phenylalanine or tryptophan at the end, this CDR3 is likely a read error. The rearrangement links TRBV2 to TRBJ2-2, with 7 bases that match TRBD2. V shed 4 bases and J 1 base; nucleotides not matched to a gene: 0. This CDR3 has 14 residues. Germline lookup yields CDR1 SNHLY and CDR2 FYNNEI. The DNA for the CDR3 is TGTGCCAGCAGTGGGACTAGGAACACCGGGGAGCTGTTTTCT. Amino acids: CASSGTRNTGELFS.

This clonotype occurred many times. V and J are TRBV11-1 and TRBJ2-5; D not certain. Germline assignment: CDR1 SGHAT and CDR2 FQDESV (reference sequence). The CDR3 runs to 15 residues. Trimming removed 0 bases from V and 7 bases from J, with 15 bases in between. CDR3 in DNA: TGTGCCAGCAGCTTAGCAGGCGGAGCAGCTGCGACCCAGTACTTC. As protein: CASSLAGGAAATQYF.

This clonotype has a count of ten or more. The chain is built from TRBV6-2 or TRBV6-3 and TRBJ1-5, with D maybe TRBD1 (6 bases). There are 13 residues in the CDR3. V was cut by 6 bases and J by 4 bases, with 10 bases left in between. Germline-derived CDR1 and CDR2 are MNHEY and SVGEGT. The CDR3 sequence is CASRPRGNQPQHF. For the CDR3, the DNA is TGTGCCAGCAGACCTAGGGGGAATCAGCCCCAGCATTTT.

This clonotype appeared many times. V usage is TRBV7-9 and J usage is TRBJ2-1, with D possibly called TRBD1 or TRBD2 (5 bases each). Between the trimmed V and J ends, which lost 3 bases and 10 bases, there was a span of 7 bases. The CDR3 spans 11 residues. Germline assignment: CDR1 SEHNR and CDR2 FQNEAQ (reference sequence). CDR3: CASSFGAEQFF. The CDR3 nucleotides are TGTGCCAGCAGCTTCGGGGCCGAGCAGTTCTTC.

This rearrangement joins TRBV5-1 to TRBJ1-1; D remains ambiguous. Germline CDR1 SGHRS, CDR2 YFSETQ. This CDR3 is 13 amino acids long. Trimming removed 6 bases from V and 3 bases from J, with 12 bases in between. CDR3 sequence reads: CASKLWTDTEAFF. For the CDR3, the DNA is TGCGCCAGCAAATTATGGACGGACACTGAAGCTTTCTTT.

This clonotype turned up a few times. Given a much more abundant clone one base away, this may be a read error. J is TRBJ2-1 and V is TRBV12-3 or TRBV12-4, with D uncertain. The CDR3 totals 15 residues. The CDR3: CASSFGSDSYDEQFF. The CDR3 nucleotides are TGTGCCAGCAGTTTTGGGTCTGACTCCTACGATGAGCAGTTCTTC.

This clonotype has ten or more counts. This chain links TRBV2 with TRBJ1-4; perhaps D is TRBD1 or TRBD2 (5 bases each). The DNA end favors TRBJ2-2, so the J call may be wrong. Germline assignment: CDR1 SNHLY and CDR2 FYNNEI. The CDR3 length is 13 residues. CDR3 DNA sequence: TGTGCCAGCAGTGAATGGGGGATAGAGGAGCTGTTTTTT. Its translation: CASSEWGIEELFF.

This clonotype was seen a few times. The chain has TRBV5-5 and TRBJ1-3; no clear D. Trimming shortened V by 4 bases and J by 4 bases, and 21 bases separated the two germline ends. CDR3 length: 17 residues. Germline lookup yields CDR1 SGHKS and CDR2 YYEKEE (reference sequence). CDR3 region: CASSPIREKRNGNTIYF. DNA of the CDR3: TGTGCCAGCAGCCCGATTCGTGAGAAAAGGAACGGAAACACCATATATTTT.

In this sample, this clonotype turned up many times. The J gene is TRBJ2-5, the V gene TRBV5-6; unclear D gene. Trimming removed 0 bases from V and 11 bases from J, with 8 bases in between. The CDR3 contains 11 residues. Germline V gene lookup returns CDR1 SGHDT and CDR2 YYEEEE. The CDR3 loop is CASSLGIRQYF. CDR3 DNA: TGTGCCAGCAGCTTGGGGATTAGGCAGTACTTC.

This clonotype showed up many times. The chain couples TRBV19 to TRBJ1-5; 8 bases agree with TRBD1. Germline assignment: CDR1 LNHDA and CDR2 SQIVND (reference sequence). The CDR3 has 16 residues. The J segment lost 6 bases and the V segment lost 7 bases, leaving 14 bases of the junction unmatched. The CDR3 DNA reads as TGTGCCAGTACTTCCTCCAGGGGGCGCGGGGGTCAGCCCCAGCATTTT. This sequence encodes CASTSSRGRGGQPQHF.

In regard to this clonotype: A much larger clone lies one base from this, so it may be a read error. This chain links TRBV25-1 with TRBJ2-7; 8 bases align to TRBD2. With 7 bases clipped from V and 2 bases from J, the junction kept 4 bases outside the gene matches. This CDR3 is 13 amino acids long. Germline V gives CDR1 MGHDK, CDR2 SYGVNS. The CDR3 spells CASTGTRAYEQYF. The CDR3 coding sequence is TGTGCCAGCACCGGGACTAGAGCCTACGAGCAGTACTTC.

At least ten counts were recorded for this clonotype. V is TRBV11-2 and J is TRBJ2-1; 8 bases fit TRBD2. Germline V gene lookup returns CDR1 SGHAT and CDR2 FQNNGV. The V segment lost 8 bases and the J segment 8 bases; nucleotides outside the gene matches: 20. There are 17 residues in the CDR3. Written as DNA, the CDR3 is TGTGCCAGCCAAACGTATGCCGGGACTAGAAACATCCATGAGCAGTTCTTC. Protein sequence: CASQTYAGTRNIHEQFF.

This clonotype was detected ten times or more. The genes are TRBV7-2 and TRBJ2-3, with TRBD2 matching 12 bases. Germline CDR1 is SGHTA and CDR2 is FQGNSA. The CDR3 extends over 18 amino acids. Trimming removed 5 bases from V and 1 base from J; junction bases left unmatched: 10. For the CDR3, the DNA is TGTGCCAGCAGCCCCTCCGGACTAGCGGGATGGGGCACAGATACGCAGTATTTT. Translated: CASSPSGLAGWGTDTQYF.

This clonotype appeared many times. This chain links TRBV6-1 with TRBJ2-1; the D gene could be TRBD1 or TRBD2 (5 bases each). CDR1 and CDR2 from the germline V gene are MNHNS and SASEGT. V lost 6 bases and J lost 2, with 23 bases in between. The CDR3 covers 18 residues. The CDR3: CASSLRPGTSGPYNEQFF. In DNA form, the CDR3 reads TGTGCCAGCAGCCTACGGCCCGGGACCTCGGGCCCCTACAATGAGCAGTTCTTC.

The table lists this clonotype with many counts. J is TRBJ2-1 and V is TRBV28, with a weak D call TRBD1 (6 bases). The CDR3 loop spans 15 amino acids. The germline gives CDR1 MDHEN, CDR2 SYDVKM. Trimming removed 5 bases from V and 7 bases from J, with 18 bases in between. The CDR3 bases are TGTGCCAGCAGTACCCACTCGACAGGTGTGAATGAGCAGTTCTTC. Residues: CASSTHSTGVNEQFF.

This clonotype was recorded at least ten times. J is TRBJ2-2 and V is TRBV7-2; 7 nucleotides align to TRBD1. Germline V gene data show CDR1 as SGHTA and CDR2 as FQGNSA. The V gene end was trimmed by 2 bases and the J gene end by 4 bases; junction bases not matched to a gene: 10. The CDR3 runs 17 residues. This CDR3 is CASSLWAGGTSTGELFF. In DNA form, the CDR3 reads TGTGCCAGCAGCTTATGGGCAGGGGGAACTTCCACCGGGGAGCTGTTTTTT.

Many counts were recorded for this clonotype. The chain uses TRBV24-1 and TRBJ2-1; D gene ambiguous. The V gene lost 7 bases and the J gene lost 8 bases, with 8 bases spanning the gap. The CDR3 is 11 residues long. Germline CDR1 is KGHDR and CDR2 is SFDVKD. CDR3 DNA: TGTGCCACCAGGCAGGCTCATGAGCAGTTCTTC. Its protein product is CATRQAHEQFF.

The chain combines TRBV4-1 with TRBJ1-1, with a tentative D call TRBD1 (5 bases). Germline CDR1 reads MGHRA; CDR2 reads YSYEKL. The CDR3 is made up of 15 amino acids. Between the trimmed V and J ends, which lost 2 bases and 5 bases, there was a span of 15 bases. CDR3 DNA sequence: TGCGCCAGCAGCCAATGGGCTGGGGGGGTTACTGAAGCTTTCTTT. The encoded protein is CASSQWAGGVTEAFF.

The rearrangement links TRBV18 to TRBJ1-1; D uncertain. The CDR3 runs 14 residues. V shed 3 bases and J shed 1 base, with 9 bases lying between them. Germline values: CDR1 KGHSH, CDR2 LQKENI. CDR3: CASSPGLGNTEAFF. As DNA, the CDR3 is TGTGCCAGCTCACCCGGTTTGGGGAACACTGAAGCTTTCTTT.